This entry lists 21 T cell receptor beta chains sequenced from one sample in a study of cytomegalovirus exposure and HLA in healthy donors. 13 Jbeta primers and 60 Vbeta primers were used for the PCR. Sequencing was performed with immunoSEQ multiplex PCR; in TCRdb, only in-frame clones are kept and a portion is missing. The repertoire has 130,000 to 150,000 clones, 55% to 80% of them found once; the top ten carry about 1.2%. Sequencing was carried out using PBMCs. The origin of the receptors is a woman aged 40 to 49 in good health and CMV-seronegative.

This CDR3 reads CASSPGTGSNFAAEAFF. CDR3 nucleotide sequence: TGTGCCAGCAGCCCTGGGACAGGGTCTAATTTCGCCGCTGAAGCTTTCTTT. The rearrangement uses TRBV11-2 and TRBJ1-1; 9 bases align to TRBD1. Germline CDR1 is SGHAT and CDR2 is FQNNGV. The V and J ends lost 5 bases and 6 bases, in that order; junction bases with no gene match: 16. The CDR3 is 17 residues long.

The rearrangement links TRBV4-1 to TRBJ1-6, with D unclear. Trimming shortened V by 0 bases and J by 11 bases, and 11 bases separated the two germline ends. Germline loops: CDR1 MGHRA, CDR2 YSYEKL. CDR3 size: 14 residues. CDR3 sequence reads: CASSQEGSLPPLHF. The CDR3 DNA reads TGCGCCAGCAGCCAAGAAGGGAGTCTTCCACCCCTCCACTTT.

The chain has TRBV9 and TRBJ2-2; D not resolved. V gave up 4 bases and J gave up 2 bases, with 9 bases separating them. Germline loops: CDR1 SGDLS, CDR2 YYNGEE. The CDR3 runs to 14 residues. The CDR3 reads CASSSGLNTGELFF. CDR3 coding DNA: TGTGCCAGCAGCAGTGGGCTAAACACCGGGGAGCTGTTTTTT. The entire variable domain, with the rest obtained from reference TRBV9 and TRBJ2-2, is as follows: DSGVTQTPKHLITATGQRVTLRCSPRSGDLSVYWYQQSLDQGLQFLIQYYNGEERAKGNILERFSAQQFPDLHSELNLSSLELGDSALYFCASSSGLNTGELFFGEGSRLTVL.

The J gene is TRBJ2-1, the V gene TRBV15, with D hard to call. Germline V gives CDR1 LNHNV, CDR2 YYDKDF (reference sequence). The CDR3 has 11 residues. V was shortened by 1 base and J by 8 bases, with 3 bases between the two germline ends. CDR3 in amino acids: CATSRGDEQFF. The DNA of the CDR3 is TGTGCCACCAGCAGAGGCGATGAGCAGTTCTTC.

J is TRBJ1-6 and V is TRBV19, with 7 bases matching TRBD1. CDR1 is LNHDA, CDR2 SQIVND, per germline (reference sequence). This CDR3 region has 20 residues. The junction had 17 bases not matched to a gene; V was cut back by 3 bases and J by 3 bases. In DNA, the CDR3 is TGTGCCAGTAGTATCGGTCCGGGACAGTCCTCTTGGTACTATAATTCACCCCTCCACTTT. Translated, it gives CASSIGPGQSSWYYNSPLHF.

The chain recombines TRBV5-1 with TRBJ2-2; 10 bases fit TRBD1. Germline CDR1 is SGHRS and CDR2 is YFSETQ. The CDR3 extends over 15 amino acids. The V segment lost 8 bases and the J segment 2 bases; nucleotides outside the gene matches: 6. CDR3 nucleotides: TGCGCCAGTAGCGGGACAGGGGTCAACACCGGGGAGCTGTTTTTT. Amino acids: CASSGTGVNTGELFF.

CDR3 amino acids: CASSLVDRAVAETQYF. DNA for the CDR3: TGTGCCAGCAGCTTAGTTGACAGGGCAGTAGCGGAGACCCAGTACTTC. V and J are TRBV7-2 and TRBJ2-5; TRBD1 matches at 7 bases. Germline CDR1 and CDR2: SGHTA and FQGNSA. Trimming at V came to 1 base and at J to 5 bases, leaving 10 bases not matched to a gene. There are 16 residues in the CDR3. The full variable domain, in which reference TRBV7-2 and TRBJ2-5 provide the parts outside the CDR3, is GAGVSQSPSNKVTEKGKDVELRCDPISGHTALYWYRQSLGQGLEFLIYFQGNSAPDKSGLPSDRFSAERTGGSVSTLTIQRTQQEDSAVYLCASSLVDRAVAETQYFGPGTRLLVL.

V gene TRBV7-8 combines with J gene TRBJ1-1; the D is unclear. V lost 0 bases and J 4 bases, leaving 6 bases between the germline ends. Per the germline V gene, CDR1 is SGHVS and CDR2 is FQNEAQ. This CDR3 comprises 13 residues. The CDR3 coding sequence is TGTGCCAGCAGCTTAGCGTATCCCACTGAAGCTTTCTTT. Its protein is CASSLAYPTEAFF.

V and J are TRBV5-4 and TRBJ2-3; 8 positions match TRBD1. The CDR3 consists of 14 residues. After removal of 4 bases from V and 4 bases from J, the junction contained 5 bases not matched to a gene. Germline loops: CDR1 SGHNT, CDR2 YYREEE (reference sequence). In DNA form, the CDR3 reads TGTGCCAGCAGCATCGAACAGGGGGCAGATACGCAGTATTTT. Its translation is CASSIEQGADTQYF.

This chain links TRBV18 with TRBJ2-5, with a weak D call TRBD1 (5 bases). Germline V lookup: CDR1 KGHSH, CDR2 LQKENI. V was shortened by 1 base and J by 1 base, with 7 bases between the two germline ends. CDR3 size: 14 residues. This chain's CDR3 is CASSPLQGQETQYF. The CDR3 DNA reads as TGTGCCAGCTCACCACTCCAGGGCCAAGAGACCCAGTACTTC. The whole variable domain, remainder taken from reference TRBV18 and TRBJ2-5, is NAGVMQNPRHLVRRRGQEARLRCSPMKGHSHVYWYRQLPEEGLKFMVYLQKENIIDESGMPKERFSAEFPKEGPSILRIQQVVRGDSAAYFCASSPLQGQETQYFGPGTRLLVL.

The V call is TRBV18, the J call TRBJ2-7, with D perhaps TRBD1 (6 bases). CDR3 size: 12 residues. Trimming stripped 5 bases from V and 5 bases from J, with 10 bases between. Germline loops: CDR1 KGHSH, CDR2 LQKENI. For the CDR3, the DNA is TGTGCCAGCTCAACTAACAGGGACGAGCAGTACGTC. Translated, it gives CASSTNRDEQYV.

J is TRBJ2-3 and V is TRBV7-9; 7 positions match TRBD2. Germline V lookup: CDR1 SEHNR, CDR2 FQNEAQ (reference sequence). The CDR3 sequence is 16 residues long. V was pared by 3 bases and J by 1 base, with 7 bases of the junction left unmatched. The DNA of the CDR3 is TGTGCCAGCAGCTTCCTGACTAGCTCGGGCACAGATACGCAGTATTTT. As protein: CASSFLTSSGTDTQYF. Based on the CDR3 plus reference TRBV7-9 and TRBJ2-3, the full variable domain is DTGVSQNPRHKITKRGQNVTFRCDPISEHNRLYWYRQTLGQGPEFLTYFQNEAQLEKSRLLSDRFSAERPKGSFSTLEIQRTEQGDSAMYLCASSFLTSSGTDTQYFGPGTRLTVL.

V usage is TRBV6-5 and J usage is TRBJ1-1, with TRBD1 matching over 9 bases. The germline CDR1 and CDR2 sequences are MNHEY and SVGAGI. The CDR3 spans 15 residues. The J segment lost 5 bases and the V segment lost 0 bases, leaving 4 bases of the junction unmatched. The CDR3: CASSYSTGGGTEAFF. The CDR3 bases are TGTGCCAGCAGTTACTCGACAGGGGGAGGAACTGAAGCTTTCTTT.

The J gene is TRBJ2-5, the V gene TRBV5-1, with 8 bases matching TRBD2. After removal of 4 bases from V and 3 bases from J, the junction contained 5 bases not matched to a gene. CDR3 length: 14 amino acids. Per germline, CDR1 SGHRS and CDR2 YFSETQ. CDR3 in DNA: TGCGCCAGCAGCCCCGGGACTAGTGAAGAGACCCAGTACTTC. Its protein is CASSPGTSEETQYF.

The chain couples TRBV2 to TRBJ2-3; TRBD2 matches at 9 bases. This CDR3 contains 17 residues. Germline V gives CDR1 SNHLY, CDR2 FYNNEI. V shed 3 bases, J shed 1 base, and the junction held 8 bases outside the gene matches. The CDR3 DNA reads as TGTGCCAGCAGTGAGTGGGCGGGGGGGCCTGGCACAGATACGCAGTATTTT. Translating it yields CASSEWAGGPGTDTQYF.

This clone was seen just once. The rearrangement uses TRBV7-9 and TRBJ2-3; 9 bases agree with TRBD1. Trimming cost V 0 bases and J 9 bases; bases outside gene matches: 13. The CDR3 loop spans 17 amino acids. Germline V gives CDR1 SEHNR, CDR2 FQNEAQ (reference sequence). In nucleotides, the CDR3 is TGTGCCAGCAGCTTAGCGGGGGGGACAGGGCCACTGGGCACGCAGTATTTT. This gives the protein CASSLAGGTGPLGTQYF.

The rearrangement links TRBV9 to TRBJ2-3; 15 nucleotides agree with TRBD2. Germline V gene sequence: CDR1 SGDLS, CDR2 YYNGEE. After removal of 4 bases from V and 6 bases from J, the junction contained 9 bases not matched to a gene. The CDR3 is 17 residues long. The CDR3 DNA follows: TGTGCCAGCAGCTTGGGACTAGCGGGGGGTGGGTTGGATACGCAGTATTTT. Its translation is CASSLGLAGGGLDTQYF.

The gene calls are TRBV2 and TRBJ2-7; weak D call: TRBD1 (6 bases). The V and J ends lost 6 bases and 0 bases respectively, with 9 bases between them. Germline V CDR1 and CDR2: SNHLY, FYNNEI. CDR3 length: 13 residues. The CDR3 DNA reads TGTGCCAGCAGAAGGACAGTCTCCTACGAGCAGTACTTC. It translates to CASRRTVSYEQYF.

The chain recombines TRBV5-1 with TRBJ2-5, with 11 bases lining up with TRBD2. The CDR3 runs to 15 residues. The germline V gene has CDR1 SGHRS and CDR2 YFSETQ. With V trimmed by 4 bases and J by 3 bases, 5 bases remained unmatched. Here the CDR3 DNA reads TGCGCCAGCAGCATTAGCGGGGGGGCGAAAGAGACCCAGTACTTC. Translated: CASSISGGAKETQYF. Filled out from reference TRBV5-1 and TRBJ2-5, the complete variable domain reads KAGVTQTPRYLIKTRGQQVTLSCSPISGHRSVSWYQQTPGQGLQFLFEYFSETQRNKGNFPGRFSGRQFSNSRSEMNVSTLELGDSALYLCASSISGGAKETQYFGPGTRLLVL.

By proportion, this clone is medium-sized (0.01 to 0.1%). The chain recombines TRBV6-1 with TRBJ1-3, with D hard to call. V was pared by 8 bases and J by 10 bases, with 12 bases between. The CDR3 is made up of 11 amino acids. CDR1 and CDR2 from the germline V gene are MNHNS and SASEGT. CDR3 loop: CASGAGLTIYF. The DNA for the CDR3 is TGTGCCAGCGGAGCCGGCCTGACCATATATTTT.

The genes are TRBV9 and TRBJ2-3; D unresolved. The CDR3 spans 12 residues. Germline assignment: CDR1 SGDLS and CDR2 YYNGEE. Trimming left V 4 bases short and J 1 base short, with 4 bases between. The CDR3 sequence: CASSRGTDTQYF. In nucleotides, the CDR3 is TGTGCCAGCAGCCGGGGCACAGATACGCAGTATTTT.